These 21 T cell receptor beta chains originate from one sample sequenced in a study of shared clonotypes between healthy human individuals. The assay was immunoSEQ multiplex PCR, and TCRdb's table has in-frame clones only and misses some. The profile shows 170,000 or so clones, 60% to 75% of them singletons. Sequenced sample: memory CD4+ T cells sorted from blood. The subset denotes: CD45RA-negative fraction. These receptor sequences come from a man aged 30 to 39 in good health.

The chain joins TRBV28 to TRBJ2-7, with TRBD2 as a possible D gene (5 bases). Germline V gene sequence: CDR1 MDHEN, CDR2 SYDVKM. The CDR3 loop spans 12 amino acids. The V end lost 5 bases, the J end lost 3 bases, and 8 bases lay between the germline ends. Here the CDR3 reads CASSGSNYEQYF. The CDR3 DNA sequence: TGTGCCAGCAGTGGGAGCAACTACGAGCAGTACTTC.

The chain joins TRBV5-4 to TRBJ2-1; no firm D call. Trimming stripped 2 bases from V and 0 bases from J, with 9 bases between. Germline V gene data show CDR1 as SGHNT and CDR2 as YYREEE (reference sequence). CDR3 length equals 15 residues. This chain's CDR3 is CASSFGLLSYNEQFF. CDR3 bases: TGTGCCAGCAGCTTTGGTCTTCTCTCCTACAATGAGCAGTTCTTC.

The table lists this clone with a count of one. The CDR3 DNA is TGCGCCAGCAATGCGGGAGGGTCCGGAGAGACCCAGTACTTC. Amino acids: CASNAGGSGETQYF. The rearrangement uses TRBV5-1 and TRBJ2-5, with TRBD2 matching 9 bases. The ends lost 6 bases at V and 4 bases at J; junction bases unmatched: 7. There are 14 residues in the CDR3. Per germline, CDR1 SGHRS and CDR2 YFSETQ.

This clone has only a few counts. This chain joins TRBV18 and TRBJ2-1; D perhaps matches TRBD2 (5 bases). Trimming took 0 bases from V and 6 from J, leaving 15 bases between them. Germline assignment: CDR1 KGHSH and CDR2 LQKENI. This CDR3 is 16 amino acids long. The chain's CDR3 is CASSPPAWAGINEQFF. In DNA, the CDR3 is TGTGCCAGCTCACCACCCGCGTGGGCGGGTATCAATGAGCAGTTCTTC.

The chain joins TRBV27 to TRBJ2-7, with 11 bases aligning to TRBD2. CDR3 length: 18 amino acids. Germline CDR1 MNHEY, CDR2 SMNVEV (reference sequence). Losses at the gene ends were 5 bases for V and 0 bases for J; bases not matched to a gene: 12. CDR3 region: CASSSRGLAGRSSYEQYF. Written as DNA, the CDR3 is TGTGCCAGCAGTAGCCGAGGACTAGCGGGCCGGAGCTCCTACGAGCAGTACTTC.

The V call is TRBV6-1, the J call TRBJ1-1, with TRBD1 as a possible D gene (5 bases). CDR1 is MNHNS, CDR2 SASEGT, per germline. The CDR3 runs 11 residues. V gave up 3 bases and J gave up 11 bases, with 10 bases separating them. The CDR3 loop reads CASSEAGGAFF. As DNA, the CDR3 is TGTGCCAGCAGTGAGGCGGGGGGGGCTTTCTTT.

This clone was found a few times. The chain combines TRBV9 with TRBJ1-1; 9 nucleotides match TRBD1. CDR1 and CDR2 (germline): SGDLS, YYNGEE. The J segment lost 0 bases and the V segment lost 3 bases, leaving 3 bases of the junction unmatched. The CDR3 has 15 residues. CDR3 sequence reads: CASSGGTGMNTEAFF. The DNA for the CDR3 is TGTGCCAGCAGCGGGGGGACAGGGATGAACACTGAAGCTTTCTTT. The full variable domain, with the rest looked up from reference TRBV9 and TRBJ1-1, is DSGVTQTPKHLITATGQRVTLRCSPRSGDLSVYWYQQSLDQGLQFLIQYYNGEERAKGNILERFSAQQFPDLHSELNLSSLELGDSALYFCASSGGTGMNTEAFFGQGTRLTVV.

The CDR3 region has the DNA TGTGCCAGCAGGGACAGAAAGTCGATGAACACTGAAGCTTTCTTT. This encodes CASRDRKSMNTEAFF. This rearrangement joins TRBV5-4 to TRBJ1-1, with D tentatively TRBD1 (6 bases). The CDR3 covers 15 residues. V lost 5 bases, J lost 0 bases, and 14 bases lay in between. CDR1 is SGHNT, CDR2 YYREEE, per germline (reference sequence).

In DNA, the CDR3 is TGTGCCAGCAGCTTAGTCGTGGGGATCACTGAAGCTTTCTTT. Translated: CASSLVVGITEAFF. The chain has TRBV11-2 and TRBJ1-1, with D hard to call. Germline-derived CDR1 and CDR2 are SGHAT and FQNNGV. The CDR3 covers 14 residues. V was trimmed by 1 base and J by 4 bases, leaving 10 bases between them.

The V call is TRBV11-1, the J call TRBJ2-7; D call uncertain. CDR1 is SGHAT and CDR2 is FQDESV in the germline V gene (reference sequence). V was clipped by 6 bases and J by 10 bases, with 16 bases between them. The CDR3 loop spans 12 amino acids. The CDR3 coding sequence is TGTGCCAGCAGAATAGGAGACGGAGTTCAGTACTTC. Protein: CASRIGDGVQYF.

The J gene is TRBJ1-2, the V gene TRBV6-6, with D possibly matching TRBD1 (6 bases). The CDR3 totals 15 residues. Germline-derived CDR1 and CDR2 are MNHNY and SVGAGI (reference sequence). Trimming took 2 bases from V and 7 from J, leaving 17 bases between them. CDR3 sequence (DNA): TGTGCCAGCAGTTACACGGGGGGGCCTACAGTTGGCTACACCTTC. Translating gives CASSYTGGPTVGYTF.

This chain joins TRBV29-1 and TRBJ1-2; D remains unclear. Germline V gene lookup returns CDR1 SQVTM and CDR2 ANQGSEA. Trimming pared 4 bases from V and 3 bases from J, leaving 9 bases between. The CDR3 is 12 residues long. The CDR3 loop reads CSVVTEDYGYTF. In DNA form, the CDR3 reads TGCAGCGTTGTCACAGAAGACTATGGCTACACCTTC.

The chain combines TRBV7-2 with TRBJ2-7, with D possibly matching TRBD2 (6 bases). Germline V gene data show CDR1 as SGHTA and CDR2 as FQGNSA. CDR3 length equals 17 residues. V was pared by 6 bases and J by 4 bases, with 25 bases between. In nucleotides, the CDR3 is TGTGCCAGCAGACTTTCCATAGGGTTGGGGGGATTGTACGAGCAGTACTTC. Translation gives CASRLSIGLGGLYEQYF.

The CDR3 DNA is TGTGCCAGCAGCTTAGCAACTCCGTCTTCAATAGCGGGAGGGCCCAGGGAGCAGTACTTC. This codes for CASSLATPSSIAGGPREQYF. J is TRBJ2-7 and V is TRBV7-1; TRBD2 agrees at 11 bases. TRBV7-1 is an ORF for which the function is uncertain. Unmatched junction bases numbered 24, after V lost 4 bases and J lost 7 bases. This CDR3 region has 20 residues.

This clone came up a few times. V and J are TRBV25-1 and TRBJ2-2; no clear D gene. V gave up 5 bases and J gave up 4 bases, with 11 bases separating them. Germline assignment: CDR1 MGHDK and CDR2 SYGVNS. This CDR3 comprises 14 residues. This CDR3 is CASSFRARTGELFF. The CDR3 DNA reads TGTGCCAGCAGTTTCCGGGCCCGCACCGGGGAGCTGTTTTTT.

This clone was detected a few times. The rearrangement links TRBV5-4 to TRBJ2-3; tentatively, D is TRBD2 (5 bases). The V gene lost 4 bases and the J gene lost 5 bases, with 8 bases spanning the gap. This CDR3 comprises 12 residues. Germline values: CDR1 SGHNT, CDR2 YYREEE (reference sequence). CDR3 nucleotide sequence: TGTGCCAGCAGCGATGCGGGAGATACGCAGTATTTT. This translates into CASSDAGDTQYF.

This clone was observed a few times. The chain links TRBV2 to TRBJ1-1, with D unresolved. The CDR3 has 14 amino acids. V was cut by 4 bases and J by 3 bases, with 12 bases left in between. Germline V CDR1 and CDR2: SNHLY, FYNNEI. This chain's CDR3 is CASSANRGDTEAFF. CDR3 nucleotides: TGTGCCAGCAGTGCGAATCGTGGAGACACTGAAGCTTTCTTT.

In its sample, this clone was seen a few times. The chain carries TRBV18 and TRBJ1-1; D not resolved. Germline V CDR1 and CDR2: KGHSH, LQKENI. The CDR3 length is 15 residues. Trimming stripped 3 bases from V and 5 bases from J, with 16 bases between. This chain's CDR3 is CASSPLPLIQTEAFF. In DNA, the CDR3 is TGTGCCAGCTCACCCCTCCCGCTGATACAGACTGAAGCTTTCTTT.

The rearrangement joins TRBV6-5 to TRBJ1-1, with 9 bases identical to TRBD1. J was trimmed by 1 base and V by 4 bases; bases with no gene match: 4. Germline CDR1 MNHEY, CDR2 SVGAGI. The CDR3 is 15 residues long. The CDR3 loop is CASSWGDRENTEAFF. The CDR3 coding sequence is TGTGCCAGCAGTTGGGGGGACAGGGAGAACACTGAAGCTTTCTTT.

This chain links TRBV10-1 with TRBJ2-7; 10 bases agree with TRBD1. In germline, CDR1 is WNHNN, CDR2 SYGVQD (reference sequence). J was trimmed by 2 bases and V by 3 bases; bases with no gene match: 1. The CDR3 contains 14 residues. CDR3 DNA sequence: TGCGCCAGCAGTGAAGGGACAGGGGCCTACGAGCAGTACTTC. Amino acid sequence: CASSEGTGAYEQYF.

In DNA form, the CDR3 reads TGTGCCAGCAGCCGACGGGGCGGGGTACAGCTATTCGCAGATACGCAGTATTTT. This sequence encodes CASSRRGGVQLFADTQYF. This chain uses TRBV7-8 with TRBJ2-3, with D maybe TRBD2 (6 bases). Trimming removed 5 bases from V and 4 bases from J, with 25 bases in between. The CDR3 runs 18 residues. Germline V gives CDR1 SGHVS, CDR2 FQNEAQ.